The 19 T cell receptor beta chains reported below all come from one sample, sequenced in a study of regulatory T cells in long-lasting Graves disease. Researchers made TCR beta libraries by using iRepertoire HTBI primers and running Arm-PCR on CDR3 regions. In TCRdb, the multiplex PCR reads were re-called with MiXCR into one record per CDR3 protein. The data show over 250,000 distinct CDR3 sequences, 20% to 25% seen once. The sample's time point: persistent/refractory GD, antithyroid drugs over 5 years with positive TRAb. Construction of the TCR library relied on RNA isolated from PBMCs. Sample: peripheral blood mononuclear cells (PBMCs), taken when the disease was refractory, from a patient treated with antithyroid drugs. All receptors come from a female donor with Graves disease.

This chain connects TRBV7-9 to TRBJ1-1, with 7 bases aligning to TRBD1. The J segment lost 2 bases and the V segment lost 5 bases, leaving 8 bases of the junction unmatched. CDR3 length: 15 residues. The V gene's germline CDR1 is SEHNR and CDR2 FQNEAQ (reference sequence). Here the CDR3 DNA reads TGTGCCAGCAGCCCGTCGGGACAGCTAAACACTGAAGCTTTCTTT. Its translation: CASSPSGQLNTEAFF.

The chain employs TRBV6-1 and TRBJ2-2, with D uncertain. CDR3 length: 15 amino acids. Germline V gives CDR1 MNHNS, CDR2 SASEGT. V was trimmed by 7 bases and J by 7 bases, leaving 19 bases between them. Written as DNA, the CDR3 is TGTGCCAGCAACTCCGGCCGAACCGACGGCGGGGAGCTGTTTTTT. Its translation is CASNSGRTDGGELFF.

The rearrangement joins TRBV4-1 to TRBJ2-1, with 7 bases lining up with TRBD1. V lost 1 base and J lost 3; bases outside the gene matches: 3. Germline CDR1 reads MGHRA; CDR2 reads YSYEKL. The CDR3 runs 15 residues. The CDR3 DNA sequence: TGCGCCAGCAGCCAAGTTGGGACAGTCTACAATGAGCAGTTCTTC. It specifies CASSQVGTVYNEQFF.

The chain has TRBV19 and TRBJ1-1; D is ambiguous. This CDR3 is 13 amino acids long. Germline assignment: CDR1 LNHDA and CDR2 SQIVND (reference sequence). Trimming cost V 2 bases and J 3 bases, with 7 bases left between them. The CDR3, as DNA: TGTGCCAGTAGTATATCGGCGGACACTGAAGCTTTCTTT. Translating it yields CASSISADTEAFF.

The chain joins TRBV7-2 to TRBJ2-2, with 7 bases fitting TRBD2. The CDR3 spans 12 residues. J gave up 8 bases and V 5 bases, and 2 bases lay outside the gene matches. Germline V gene data show CDR1 as SGHTA and CDR2 as FQGNSA. The CDR3 region is CASSPGLGELFF. The DNA for the CDR3 is TGTGCCAGCAGCCCGGGACTAGGGGAGCTGTTTTTT.

This clonotype was recorded many times. The chain joins TRBV12-3 or TRBV12-4 to TRBJ1-2, with a weak D call TRBD1 (5 bases). This CDR3 comprises 15 residues. V lost 5 bases and J 4 bases, leaving 17 bases between the germline ends. The CDR3 DNA reads TGTGCCAGCAGTCACCCACCTTCAGGGTCCTATGGCTACACCTTC. Translated: CASSHPPSGSYGYTF.

This clonotype has more than one count but fewer than ten. The V and J genes are TRBV3-1 and TRBJ2-7, with TRBD1 matching 8 bases. With V trimmed by 8 bases and J by 6 bases, 6 bases remained unmatched. CDR3 length: 12 residues. Germline V CDR1 and CDR2: LGHDT, YNNKEL (reference sequence). The CDR3 DNA reads TGTGCCAGCGGACAGGGAGGAGCCGAGCAGTACTTC. Amino acid sequence: CASGQGGAEQYF.

Ten or more counts support this clonotype. This chain connects TRBV7-2 to TRBJ2-7, with unresolved D. Looked up from germline, CDR1 is SGHTA and CDR2 is FQGNSA. V was cut by 2 bases and J by 0 bases, with 8 bases left in between. CDR3 length equals 14 residues. DNA of the CDR3: TGTGCCAGCAGCTTATGGGTGAGCTCCTACGAGCAGTACTTC. Translating gives CASSLWVSSYEQYF.

The V gene is TRBV6-9, the J gene TRBJ1-3; unclear D gene. There are 17 residues in the CDR3. The V end was cut by 4 bases, the J end by 0 bases, with 16 bases between. Germline-derived CDR1 and CDR2 are MNHGY and SVAAGI. CDR3 DNA sequence: TGTGCCAGCAGTTTAGGTGAGACGATGCTCTCTGGAAACACCATATATTTT. Residues: CASSLGETMLSGNTIYF.

This clonotype was detected only a few times. This chain connects TRBV6-1 to TRBJ2-6; maybe TRBD1 (6 bases). The V and J ends lost 6 bases and 0 bases respectively, with 18 bases between them. Germline V gene data show CDR1 as MNHNS and CDR2 as SASEGT. The CDR3 totals 18 residues. The CDR3 coding sequence is TGTGCCAGCAGGCTCAGGGGAGCGACTCTCTCTGGGGCCAACGTCCTGACTTTC. Its protein product is CASRLRGATLSGANVLTF.

This clonotype was observed many times. The chain has TRBV19 and TRBJ2-7, with D unclear. V was pared by 4 bases and J by 3 bases, with 19 bases between. The CDR3 loop spans 16 amino acids. Germline loops: CDR1 LNHDA, CDR2 SQIVND (reference sequence). CDR3 residues: CASSTPSWAEDYEQYF. CDR3 in DNA: TGTGCCAGTAGTACGCCGTCCTGGGCGGAAGACTACGAGCAGTACTTC.

This clonotype was observed once. The rearrangement uses TRBV10-3 and TRBJ2-1, with 12 bases matching TRBD2. With 4 bases clipped from V and 0 bases from J, the junction kept 1 base outside the gene matches. This CDR3 has 16 residues. Germline V CDR1 and CDR2: ENHRY, SYGVKD. The CDR3 sequence: CAISASGRASYNEQFF. The CDR3 DNA sequence: TGTGCCATCAGTGCTAGCGGGAGGGCCTCCTACAATGAGCAGTTCTTC.

This clonotype was seen many times. This chain joins TRBV12-3 or TRBV12-4 and TRBJ2-7, with D hard to call. CDR3 length: 11 residues. Trimming took 5 bases from V and 2 from J, leaving 4 bases between them. The CDR3 DNA is TGTGCCAGCAGTGCGGCCTACGAGCAGTACTTC. It specifies CASSAAYEQYF.

The rearrangement uses TRBV7-2 and TRBJ2-2; D might be TRBD1 or TRBD2, each matching 5 bases. Trimming took 1 base from V and 0 from J, leaving 9 bases between them. The CDR3 length is 16 residues. The germline CDR1 and CDR2 sequences are SGHTA and FQGNSA. In DNA, the CDR3 is TGTGCCAGCAGCTTAGTCTCGGGACCGAACACCGGGGAGCTGTTTTTT. It codes for CASSLVSGPNTGELFF.

The chain is built from TRBV27 and TRBJ1-5; possible D gene TRBD1, 5 bases. In germline, CDR1 is MNHEY, CDR2 SMNVEV (reference sequence). The V and J ends lost 1 base and 1 base respectively, with 17 bases between them. The CDR3 totals 18 residues. CDR3 amino acids: CASSLWGGGSGSNQPQHF. The CDR3 nucleotides read TGTGCCAGCAGTTTATGGGGGGGGGGTTCGGGGAGCAATCAGCCCCAGCATTTT.

The J gene is TRBJ2-1, the V gene TRBV10-3; 10 nucleotides agree with TRBD2. Unmatched junction bases numbered 4, after V lost 6 bases and J lost 8 bases. The germline gives CDR1 ENHRY, CDR2 SYGVKD. This CDR3 spans 13 amino acids. The CDR3 reads CAIRLAGVHEQFF. The CDR3 coding sequence is TGTGCCATCAGGCTAGCGGGAGTGCATGAGCAGTTCTTC.

This clonotype appeared a few times. The chain joins TRBV7-9 to TRBJ1-4, with D uncertain. Trimming stripped 5 bases from V and 6 bases from J, with 16 bases between. CDR1 is SEHNR, CDR2 FQNEAQ, per germline (reference sequence). This CDR3 region has 15 residues. The CDR3 region has the DNA TGTGCCAGCAGCCCAAGTGGGCACGAAGATGAAAAACTGTTTTTT. Translation gives CASSPSGHEDEKLFF.

Comments on this clonotype: This may be a read error, as it is one base from a much larger clone. The V call is TRBV7-2, the J call TRBJ1-1, with a possible D match to TRBD1 (6 bases). The V gene lost 5 bases and the J gene lost 5 bases, with 9 bases spanning the gap. The length of the CDR3 is 12 residues. Germline CDR1 reads SGHTA; CDR2 reads FQGNSA. The CDR3 spells CASSGQTTEAFF. CDR3 DNA sequence: TGTGCCAGCAGCGGACAGACGACTGAAGCTTTCTTT.

The rearrangement joins TRBV3-2 to TRBJ1-5; the table's D call, TRBD1, has no DNA check behind it. TRBV3-2 is a documented pseudogene. The CDR3 runs 14 residues. The CDR3 reads CARGGQGENQPQHF. Here the CDR3 DNA reads TGTGCCAGGGGGGGACAGGGGGAGAATCAGCCCCAGCATTTT.